The clone carrying this T cell receptor (beta chain) was counted between two and nine times. Its antigen is undetermined. Primers included in the PCR were 60 Vbeta and 13 Jbeta primers. Assay used: immunoSEQ multiplex PCR; TCRdb lists only in-frame clones, some missing. The sample has 100,000 to 150,000 clones; about 85% are singletons. V shed 4 bases and J 4 bases; nucleotides not matched to a gene: 3. This CDR3 has 15 residues. Germline CDR1 reads SGHTA; CDR2 reads FQGNSA. This specimen belongs to a study of cytomegalovirus exposure and HLA in healthy donors. Overall study results and limits: CMV serostatus was the only immune exposure information that was available.

The specimen was PBMCs. This TCR was recovered from a man in his late teens or twenties in good health and CMV-seropositive. The chain employs TRBV7-2 and TRBJ2-3, with TRBD1 matching 12 bases. The CDR3 protein is CASSWDRGQADTQYF. CDR3 nucleotides: TGTGCCAGCAGCTGGGACAGGGGGCAGGCAGATACGCAGTATTTT.